This TCR beta chain was sequenced for a study of cytotoxic CD8 clonotypes in ibrutinib-treated CLL (dated by TCRdb to the early 2020s). About the investigation overall: The cohort included some 14 treatment-naive and roughly 10 relapsed/refractory patients; roughly 17 were IGHV unmutated. Responses were partial in some 24 patients and complete in 2; after median around 72 months follow-up, roughly 15 stayed in remission and about 12 progressed. The response samples were drawn at a median of approximately twelve months into treatment, with a range of roughly 6 to 40 months. On average, each sample had 255,043 productive templates and about 89,000 productive rearrangements. Longitudinal samples were available for about 30% of the roughly 86 trial participants. Cryopreserved peripheral blood mononuclear cells were collected at three points: before therapy, at response, and at either sustained remission or disease progression. All remission and progressive disease samples were collected while patients were still receiving ibrutinib. Broader findings and caveats from the paper: Baseline clonality was found to be higher than that of age-matched healthy donors and was strongly correlated with circulating CD8+ T-cell counts. At ibrutinib response clonality went up, during sustained remission it held steady, and at progression it dropped back toward baseline. Sampling times were not matched between sustained-remission and progressing patients, and lymph node repertoires were not studied. Public clonotypes were rare and either shrank or stayed stable during treatment, and the rise in clonality at ibrutinib response reflected expansion of private clonotypes.

The intended sense of this specimen's time point label: about a year on ibrutinib. For TCR beta library preparation, approximately 2.2 micrograms of genomic DNA were isolated from cryopreserved PBMCs. Longitudinal blood samples from CLL patients on ibrutinib monotherapy underwent high-throughput TCR beta sequencing. The patients took part in an open-label, single-center phase 2 trial of ibrutinib monotherapy. On a MiSeq, deep resolution sequencing aimed for a depth between 1 in 1 million and 1 in 200,000 T cells, with each clonotype covered 10x on average. The immunoSEQ hsTCRB Kit was used to generate the TCR beta libraries. Processing in the source paper ran as follows. The data were analyzed with ImmunoSEQ Analyzer and ImmunoSEQ Data Assistant, and V, D and J gene assignments followed IMGT definitions. Clonality, which ranges from 0 to 1, was calculated as one minus the normalized Shannon entropy of productive rearrangement frequencies. Public clonotype analysis was restricted to overrepresented clonotypes comprising at least 0.05% of each patient's repertoire. Repertoires from some 13 age-matched healthy donors in immuneACCESS were used as clonality controls. What TCRdb holds here is the immuneACCESS table cut down to in-frame rearrangements. Part of the clones is not present; checked against another copy, under half of the missing clones reflect an unresolved V gene, and the others are unexplained. V and J calls and clone size are those listed in that table; D and trimming were worked out from the DNA. This sample gives about 140,000 clones in total; around three quarters of them show up just once. Around 30% of the sample is in the top ten clones.

Reading from cysteine to phenylalanine, the CDR3 counts 14 amino acids. Only CDR3 DNA remains: 42 bases, in frame from the first base. Trimming takes 3 bases off V and 0 bases off J; junction bases not matched to a gene: 1. The germline V gene (reference sequence) provides CDR1 SEHNR and CDR2 FQNEAQ. Points on this clone: The clone's antigen remains unknown. Qualities for individual bases were not recorded, and no much larger clone is one base off.

This TCR came from a human donor with chronic lymphocytic leukemia. Source: PBMCs, taken after 12 months of ibrutinib treatment. This receptor chain uses TRBV7-9 and TRBJ1-2, with 7 bases in between that match TRBD1. The bases read TGTGCCAGCAGCTTGGGACAGTCTAACTATGGCTACACCTTC. It specifies CASSLGQSNYGYTF.